The present T cell receptor (beta chain) was sequenced within a study of CD4 and CD8 cells across lung adenocarcinoma regions. The patients had localized lung adenocarcinoma, a non-small cell subtype. Germline V CDR1 and CDR2: MGHRA, YSYEKL. The CDR3 is made up of 15 amino acids. With 3 bases clipped from V and 2 bases from J, the junction kept 0 bases outside the gene matches. A single record per CDR3 protein comes from TCRdb applying MiXCR to the PCR reads. The repertoire consists of several thousand distinct CDR3 sequences, with about 43% occurring once and the leading ten covering 25% to 35%. Sequences were obtained from CD4+ T cells from the margin of a lung tumor. The chain joins TRBV4-1 to TRBJ2-1; 11 nucleotides line up with TRBD2. This clonotype originated in a male donor with lung adenocarcinoma. The CD4 and CD8 labels of this study may be unreliable. The CDR3 DNA follows: TGCGCCAGCAGCCATAGCGGGGGGGCCTACAATGAGCAGTTCTTC. As protein: CASSHSGGAYNEQFF.